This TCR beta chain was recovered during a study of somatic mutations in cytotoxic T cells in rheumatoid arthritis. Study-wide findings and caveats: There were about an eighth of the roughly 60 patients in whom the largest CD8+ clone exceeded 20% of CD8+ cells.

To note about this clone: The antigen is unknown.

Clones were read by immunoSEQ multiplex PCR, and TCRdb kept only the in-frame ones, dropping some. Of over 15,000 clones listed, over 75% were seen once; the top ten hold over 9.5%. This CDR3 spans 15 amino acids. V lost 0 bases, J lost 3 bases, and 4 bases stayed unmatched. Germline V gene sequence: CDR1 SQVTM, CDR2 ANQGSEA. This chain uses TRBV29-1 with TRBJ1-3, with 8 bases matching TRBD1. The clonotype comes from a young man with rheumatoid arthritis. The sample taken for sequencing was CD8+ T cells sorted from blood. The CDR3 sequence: CSVEDIGQGGNTIYF. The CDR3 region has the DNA TGCAGCGTTGAAGACATAGGACAGGGTGGAAACACCATATATTTT.